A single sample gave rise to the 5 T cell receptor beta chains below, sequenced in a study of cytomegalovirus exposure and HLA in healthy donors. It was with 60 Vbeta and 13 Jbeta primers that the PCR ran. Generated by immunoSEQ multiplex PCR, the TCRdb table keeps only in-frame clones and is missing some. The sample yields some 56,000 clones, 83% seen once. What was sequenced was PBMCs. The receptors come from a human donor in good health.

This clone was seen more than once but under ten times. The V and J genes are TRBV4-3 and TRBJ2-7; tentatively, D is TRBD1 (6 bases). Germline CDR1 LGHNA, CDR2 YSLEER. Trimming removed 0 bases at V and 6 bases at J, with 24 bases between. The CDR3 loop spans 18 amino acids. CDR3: CASSQDHRGGQGLGEQYF. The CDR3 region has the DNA TGCGCCAGCAGCCAAGACCATCGTGGCGGCCAGGGGTTGGGCGAGCAGTACTTC.

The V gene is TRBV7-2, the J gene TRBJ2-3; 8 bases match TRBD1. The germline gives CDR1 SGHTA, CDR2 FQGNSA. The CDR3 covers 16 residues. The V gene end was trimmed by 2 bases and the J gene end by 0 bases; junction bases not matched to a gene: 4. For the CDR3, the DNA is TGTGCCAGCAGCTTACGCGACAGGGGCAGCACAGATACGCAGTATTTT. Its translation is CASSLRDRGSTDTQYF. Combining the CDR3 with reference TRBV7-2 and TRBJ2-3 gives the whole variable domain GAGVSQSPSNKVTEKGKDVELRCDPISGHTALYWYRQSLGQGLEFLIYFQGNSAPDKSGLPSDRFSAERTGGSVSTLTIQRTQQEDSAVYLCASSLRDRGSTDTQYFGPGTRLTVL.

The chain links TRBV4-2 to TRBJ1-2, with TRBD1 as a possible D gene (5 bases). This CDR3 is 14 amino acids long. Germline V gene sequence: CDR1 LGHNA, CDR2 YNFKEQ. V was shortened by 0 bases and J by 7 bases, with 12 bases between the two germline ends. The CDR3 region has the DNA TGTGCCAGCAGCCAAGAGGTGCGGGGCGGTGGCTACACCTTC. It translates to CASSQEVRGGGYTF.

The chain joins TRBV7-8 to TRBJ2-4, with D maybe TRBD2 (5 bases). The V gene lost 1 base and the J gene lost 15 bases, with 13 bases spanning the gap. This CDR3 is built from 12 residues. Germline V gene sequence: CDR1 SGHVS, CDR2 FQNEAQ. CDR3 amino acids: CASSLVGGPGYF. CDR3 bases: TGTGCCAGCAGCTTAGTTGGAGGCCCGGGGTACTTC.

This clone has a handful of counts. This CDR3 reads CASSSPANTGELFF. CDR3 DNA sequence: TGTGCCAGCAGCTCCCCCGCGAACACCGGGGAGCTGTTTTTT. The chain has TRBV7-9 and TRBJ2-2; D unclear. Germline V CDR1 and CDR2: SEHNR, FQNEAQ (reference sequence). The length of the CDR3 is 14 residues. V lost 4 bases and J 0 bases, leaving 6 bases between the germline ends. Drawing the rest from reference TRBV7-9 and TRBJ2-2, the complete variable domain is DTGVSQNPRHKITKRGQNVTFRCDPISEHNRLYWYRQTLGQGPEFLTYFQNEAQLEKSRLLSDRFSAERPKGSFSTLEIQRTEQGDSAMYLCASSSPANTGELFFGEGSRLTVL.